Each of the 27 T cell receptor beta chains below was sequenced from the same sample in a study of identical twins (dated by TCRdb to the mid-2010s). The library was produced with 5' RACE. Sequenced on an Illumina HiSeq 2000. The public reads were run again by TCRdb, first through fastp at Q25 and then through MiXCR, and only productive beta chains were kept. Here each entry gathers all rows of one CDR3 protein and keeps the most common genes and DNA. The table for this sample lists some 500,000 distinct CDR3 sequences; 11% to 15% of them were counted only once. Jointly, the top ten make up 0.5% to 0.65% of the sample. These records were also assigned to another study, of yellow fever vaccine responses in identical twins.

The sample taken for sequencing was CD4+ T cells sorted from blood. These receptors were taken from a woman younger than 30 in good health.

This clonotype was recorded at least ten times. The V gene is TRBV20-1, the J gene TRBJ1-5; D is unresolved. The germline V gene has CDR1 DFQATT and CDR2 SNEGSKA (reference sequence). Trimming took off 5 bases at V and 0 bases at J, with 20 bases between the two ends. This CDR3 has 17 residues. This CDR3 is CSAPFPREINSNQPQHF. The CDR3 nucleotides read TGCAGTGCTCCCTTTCCAAGGGAAATCAATAGCAATCAGCCCCAGCATTTT.

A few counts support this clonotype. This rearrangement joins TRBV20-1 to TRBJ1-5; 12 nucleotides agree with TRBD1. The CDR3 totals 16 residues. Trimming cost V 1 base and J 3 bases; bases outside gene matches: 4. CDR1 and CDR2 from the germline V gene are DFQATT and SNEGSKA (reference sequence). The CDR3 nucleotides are TGCAGTGCTAGAGCCAGGGACAGGGGGCTCAATCAGCCCCAGCATTTT. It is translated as CSARARDRGLNQPQHF.

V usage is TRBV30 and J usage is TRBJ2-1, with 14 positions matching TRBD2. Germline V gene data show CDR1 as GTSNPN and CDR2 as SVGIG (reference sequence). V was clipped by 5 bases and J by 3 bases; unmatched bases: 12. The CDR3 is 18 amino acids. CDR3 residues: CAWLAGTSGSKNYNEQFF. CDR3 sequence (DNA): TGTGCCTGGCTAGCCGGGACTAGCGGGAGCAAAAACTACAATGAGCAGTTCTTC.

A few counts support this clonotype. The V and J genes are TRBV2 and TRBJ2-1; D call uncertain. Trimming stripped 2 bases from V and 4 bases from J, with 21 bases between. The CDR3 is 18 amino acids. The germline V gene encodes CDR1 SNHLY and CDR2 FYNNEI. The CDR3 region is CASSETPPGALAYNEQFF. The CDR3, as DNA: TGTGCCAGCAGTGAAACCCCCCCAGGAGCTCTGGCATACAATGAGCAGTTCTTC.

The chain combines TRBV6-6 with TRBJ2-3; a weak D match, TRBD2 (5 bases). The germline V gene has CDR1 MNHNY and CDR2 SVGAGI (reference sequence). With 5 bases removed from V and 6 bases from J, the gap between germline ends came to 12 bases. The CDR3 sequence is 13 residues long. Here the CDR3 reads CASSRRGSDTQYF. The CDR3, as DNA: TGTGCCAGCAGTCGCCGGGGTTCGGATACGCAGTATTTT.

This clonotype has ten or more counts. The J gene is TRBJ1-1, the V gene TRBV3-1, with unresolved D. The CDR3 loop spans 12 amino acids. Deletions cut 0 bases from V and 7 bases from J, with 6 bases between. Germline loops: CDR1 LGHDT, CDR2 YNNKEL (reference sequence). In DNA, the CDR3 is TGTGCCAGCAGCCAAGACTGGCATGAAGCTTTCTTT. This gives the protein CASSQDWHEAFF.

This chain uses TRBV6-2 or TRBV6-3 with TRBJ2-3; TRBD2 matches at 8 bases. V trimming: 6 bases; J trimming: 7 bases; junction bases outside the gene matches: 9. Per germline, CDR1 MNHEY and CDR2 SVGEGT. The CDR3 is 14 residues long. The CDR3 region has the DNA TGTGCCAGCAGGATAGCGGGATCCGCAAATACGCAGTATTTT. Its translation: CASRIAGSANTQYF.

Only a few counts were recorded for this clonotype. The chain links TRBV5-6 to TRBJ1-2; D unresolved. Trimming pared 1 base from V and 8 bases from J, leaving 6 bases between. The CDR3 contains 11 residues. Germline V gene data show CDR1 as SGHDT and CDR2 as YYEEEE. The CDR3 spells CASSLTGGYTF. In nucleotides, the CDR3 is TGTGCCAGCAGCTTGACGGGAGGCTACACCTTC.

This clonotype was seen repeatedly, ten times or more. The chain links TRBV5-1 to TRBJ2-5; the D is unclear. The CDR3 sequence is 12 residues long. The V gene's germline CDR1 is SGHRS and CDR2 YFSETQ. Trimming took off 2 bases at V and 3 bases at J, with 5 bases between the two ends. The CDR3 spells CASSFNEETQYF. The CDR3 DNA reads TGCGCCAGCAGCTTTAACGAAGAGACCCAGTACTTC.

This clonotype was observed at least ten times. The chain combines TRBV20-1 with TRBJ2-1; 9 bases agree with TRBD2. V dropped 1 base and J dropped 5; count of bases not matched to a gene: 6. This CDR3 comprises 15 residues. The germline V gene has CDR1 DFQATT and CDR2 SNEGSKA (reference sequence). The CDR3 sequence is CSARGAGGSNNEQFF. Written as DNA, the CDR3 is TGCAGTGCTAGAGGAGCGGGGGGATCAAACAATGAGCAGTTCTTC.

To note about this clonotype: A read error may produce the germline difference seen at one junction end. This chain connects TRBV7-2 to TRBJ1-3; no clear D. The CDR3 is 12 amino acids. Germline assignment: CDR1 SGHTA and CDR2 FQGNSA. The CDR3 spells CASSLSENTIYF. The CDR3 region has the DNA TGTGCCAGCAGCCTGTCTGAAAACACCATATATTTT.

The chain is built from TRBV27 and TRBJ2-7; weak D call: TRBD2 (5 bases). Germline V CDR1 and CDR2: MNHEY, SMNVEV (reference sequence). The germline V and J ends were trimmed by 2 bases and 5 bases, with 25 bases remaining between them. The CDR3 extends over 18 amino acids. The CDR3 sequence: CASSLRGQNWVRADEQYF. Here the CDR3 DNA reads TGTGCCAGCAGTTTACGAGGTCAGAACTGGGTCAGAGCGGACGAGCAGTACTTC.

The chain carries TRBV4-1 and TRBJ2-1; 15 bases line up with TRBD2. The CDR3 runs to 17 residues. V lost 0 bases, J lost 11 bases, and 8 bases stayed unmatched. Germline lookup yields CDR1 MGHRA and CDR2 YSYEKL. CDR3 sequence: CASSQESRTSGGEKQFF. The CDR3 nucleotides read TGCGCCAGCAGCCAAGAGTCAAGGACTAGCGGGGGGGAAAAGCAGTTCTTC.

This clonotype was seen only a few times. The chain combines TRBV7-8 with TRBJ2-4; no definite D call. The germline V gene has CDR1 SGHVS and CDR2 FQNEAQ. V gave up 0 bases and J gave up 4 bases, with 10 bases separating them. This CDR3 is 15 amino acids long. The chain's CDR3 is CASSLANAGKNIQYF. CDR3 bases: TGTGCCAGCAGCTTAGCGAATGCCGGAAAAAACATTCAGTACTTC.

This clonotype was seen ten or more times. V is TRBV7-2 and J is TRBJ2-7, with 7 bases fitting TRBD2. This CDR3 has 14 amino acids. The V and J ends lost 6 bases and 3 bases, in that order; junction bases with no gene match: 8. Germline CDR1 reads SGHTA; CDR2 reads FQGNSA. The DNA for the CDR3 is TGTGCCAGCAGACAGCGGGGCGGGGGCTACGAGCAGTACTTC. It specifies CASRQRGGGYEQYF.

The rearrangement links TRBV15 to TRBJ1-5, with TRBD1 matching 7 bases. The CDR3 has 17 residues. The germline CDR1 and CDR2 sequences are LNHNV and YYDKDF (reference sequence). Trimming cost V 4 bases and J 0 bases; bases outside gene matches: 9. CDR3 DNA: TGTGCCACCAGCACCACACAGGGGCGACTTAGCAATCAGCCCCAGCATTTT. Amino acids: CATSTTQGRLSNQPQHF. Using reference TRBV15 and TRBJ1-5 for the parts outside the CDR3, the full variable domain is DAMVIQNPRYQVTQFGKPVTLSCSQTLNHNVMYWYQQKSSQAPKLLFHYYDKDFNNEADTPDNFQSRRPNTSFCFLDIRSPGLGDTAMYLCATSTTQGRLSNQPQHFGDGTRLSIL.

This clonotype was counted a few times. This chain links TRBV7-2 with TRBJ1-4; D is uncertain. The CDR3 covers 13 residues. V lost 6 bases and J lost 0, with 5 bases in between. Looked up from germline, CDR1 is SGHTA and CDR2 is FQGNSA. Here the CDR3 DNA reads TGTGCCAGCAGGCTTGCAACTAATGAAAAACTGTTTTTT. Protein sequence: CASRLATNEKLFF.

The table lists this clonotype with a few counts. The CDR3 loop is CASSFVTGSYEQYF. The CDR3 coding sequence is TGCGCCAGCAGCTTTGTGACAGGGTCCTACGAGCAGTACTTC. The rearrangement joins TRBV5-1 to TRBJ2-7; the match to TRBD1 covers 7 bases. Trimming at V came to 2 bases and at J to 1 base, leaving 3 bases not matched to a gene. The germline CDR1 and CDR2 sequences are SGHRS and YFSETQ. The CDR3 runs 14 residues.

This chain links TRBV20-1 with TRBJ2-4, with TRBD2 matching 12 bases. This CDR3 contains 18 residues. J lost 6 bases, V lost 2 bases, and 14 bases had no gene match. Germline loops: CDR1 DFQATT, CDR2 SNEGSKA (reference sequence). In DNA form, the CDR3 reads TGCAGTGCTAGATCGCTAGCGGGAGGGCCGAGGGGAATAAACATTCAGTACTTC. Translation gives CSARSLAGGPRGINIQYF.

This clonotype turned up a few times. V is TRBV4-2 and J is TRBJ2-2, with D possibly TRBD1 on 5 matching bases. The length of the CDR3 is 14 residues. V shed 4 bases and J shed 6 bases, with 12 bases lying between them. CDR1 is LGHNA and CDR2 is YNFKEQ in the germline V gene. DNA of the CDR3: TGTGCCAGCAGCCTACACTTGGGGCCCGGGGAGCTGTTTTTT. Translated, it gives CASSLHLGPGELFF.

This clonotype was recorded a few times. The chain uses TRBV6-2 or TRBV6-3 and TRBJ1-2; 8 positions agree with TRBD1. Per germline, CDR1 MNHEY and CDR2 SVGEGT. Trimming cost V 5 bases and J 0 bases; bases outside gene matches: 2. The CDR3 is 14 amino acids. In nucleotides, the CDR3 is TGTGCCAGCAGTCGGGACAGGACTAACTATGGCTACACCTTC. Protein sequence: CASSRDRTNYGYTF.

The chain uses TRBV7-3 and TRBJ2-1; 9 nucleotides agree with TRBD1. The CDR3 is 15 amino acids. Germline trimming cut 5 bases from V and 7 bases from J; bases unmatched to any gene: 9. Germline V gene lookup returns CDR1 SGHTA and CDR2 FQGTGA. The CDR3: CASSVGTGLVNEQFF. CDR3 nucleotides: TGTGCCAGCAGCGTCGGGACAGGGTTGGTAAATGAGCAGTTCTTC. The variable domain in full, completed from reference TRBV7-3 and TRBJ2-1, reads GAGVSQTPSNKVTEKGKYVELRCDPISGHTALYWYRQSLGQGPEFLIYFQGTGAADDSGLPNDRFFAVRPEGSVSTLKIQRTERGDSAVYLCASSVGTGLVNEQFFGPGTRLTVL.

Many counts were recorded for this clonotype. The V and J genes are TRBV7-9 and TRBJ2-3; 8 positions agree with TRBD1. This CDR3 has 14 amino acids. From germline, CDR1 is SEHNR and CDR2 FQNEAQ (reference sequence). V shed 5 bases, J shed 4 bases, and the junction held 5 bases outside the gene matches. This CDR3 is CASSEDRAPDTQYF. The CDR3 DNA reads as TGTGCCAGCAGCGAGGACAGGGCCCCAGATACGCAGTATTTT.

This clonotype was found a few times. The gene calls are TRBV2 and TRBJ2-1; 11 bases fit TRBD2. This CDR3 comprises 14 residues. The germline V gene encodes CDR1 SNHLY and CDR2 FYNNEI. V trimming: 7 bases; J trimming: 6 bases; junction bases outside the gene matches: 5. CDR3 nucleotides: TGTGCCAGCAAGGGACTAGCGGCACGCAATGAGCAGTTCTTC. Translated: CASKGLAARNEQFF.

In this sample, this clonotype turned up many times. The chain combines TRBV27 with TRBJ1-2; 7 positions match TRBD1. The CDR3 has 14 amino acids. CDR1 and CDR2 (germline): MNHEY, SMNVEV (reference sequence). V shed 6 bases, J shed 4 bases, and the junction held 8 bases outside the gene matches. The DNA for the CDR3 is TGTGCCAGCAGCCACGCTACAGGGGCCTATGGCTACACCTTC. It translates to CASSHATGAYGYTF.

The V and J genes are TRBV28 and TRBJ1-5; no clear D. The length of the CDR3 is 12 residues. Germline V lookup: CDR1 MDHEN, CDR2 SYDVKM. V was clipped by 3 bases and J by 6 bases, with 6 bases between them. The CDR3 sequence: CASSFMGQPQHF. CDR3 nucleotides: TGTGCCAGCAGTTTTATGGGTCAGCCCCAGCATTTT. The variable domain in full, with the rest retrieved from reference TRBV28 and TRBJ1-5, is DVKVTQSSRYLVKRTGEKVFLECVQDMDHENMFWYRQDPGLGLRLIYFSYDVKMKEKGDIPEGYSVSREKKERFSLILESASTNQTSMYLCASSFMGQPQHFGDGTRLSIL.

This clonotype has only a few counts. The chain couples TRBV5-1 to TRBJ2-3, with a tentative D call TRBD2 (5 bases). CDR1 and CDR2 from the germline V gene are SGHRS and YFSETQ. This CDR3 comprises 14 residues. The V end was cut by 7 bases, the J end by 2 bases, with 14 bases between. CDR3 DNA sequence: TGCGCCAGCCGGGATGCTACCCCCACAGATACGCAGTATTTT. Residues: CASRDATPTDTQYF. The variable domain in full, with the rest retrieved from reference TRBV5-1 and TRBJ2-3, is KAGVTQTPRYLIKTRGQQVTLSCSPISGHRSVSWYQQTPGQGLQFLFEYFSETQRNKGNFPGRFSGRQFSNSRSEMNVSTLELGDSALYLCASRDATPTDTQYFGPGTRLTVL.